The table lists the clone carrying this TCR beta chain with a few counts. The data belong to a study of blood T cells in healthy people across ages. In germline, CDR1 is MGHRA, CDR2 YSYEKL. V shed 3 bases and J shed 1 base, with 15 bases lying between them. CDR3 length equals 16 residues. A second roughly 6 to 12 cycle PCR used barcoded and J-beta primers. Every single cDNA molecule received a tag from a template-switch adaptor with 12 random nucleotides. TCRdb reanalysed the 5' RACE reads using MiXCR and keeps one entry per CDR3 protein. The data show some 760,000 distinct CDR3 sequences, with approximately 25% seen just once and under 4.5% held by the top ten. Healthy Caucasian individuals from Russia aged about 6 to 95 served as donors. Researchers report isolating at least 6.5 million PBMCs per sample. This same sample was also part of a study on T cells of mothers and their children. From that report: The study found slightly higher but non-significant overlap in related versus unrelated mother-child pairs.

The receptor was derived from a boy younger than 18 in good health. The chain uses TRBV4-1 and TRBJ1-1; D ambiguous. The sequencing input was blood. The chain's CDR3 is CASSHLGRRANTEAFF. The CDR3 DNA reads TGCGCCAGCAGCCATCTCGGACGCAGAGCGAACACTGAAGCTTTCTTT.